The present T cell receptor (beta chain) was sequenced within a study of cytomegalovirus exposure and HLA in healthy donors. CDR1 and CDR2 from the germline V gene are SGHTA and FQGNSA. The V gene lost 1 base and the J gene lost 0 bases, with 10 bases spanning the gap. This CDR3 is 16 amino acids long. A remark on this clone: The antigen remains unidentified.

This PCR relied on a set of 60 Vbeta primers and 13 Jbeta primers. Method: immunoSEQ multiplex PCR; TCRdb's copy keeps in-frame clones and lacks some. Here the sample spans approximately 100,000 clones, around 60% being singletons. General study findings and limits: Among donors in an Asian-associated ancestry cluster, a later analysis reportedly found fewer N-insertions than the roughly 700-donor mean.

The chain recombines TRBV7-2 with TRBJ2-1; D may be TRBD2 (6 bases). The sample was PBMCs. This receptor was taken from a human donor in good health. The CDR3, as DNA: TGTGCCAGCAGCTTAGAGTGGGGACTCTCCTACAATGAGCAGTTCTTC. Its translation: CASSLEWGLSYNEQFF.